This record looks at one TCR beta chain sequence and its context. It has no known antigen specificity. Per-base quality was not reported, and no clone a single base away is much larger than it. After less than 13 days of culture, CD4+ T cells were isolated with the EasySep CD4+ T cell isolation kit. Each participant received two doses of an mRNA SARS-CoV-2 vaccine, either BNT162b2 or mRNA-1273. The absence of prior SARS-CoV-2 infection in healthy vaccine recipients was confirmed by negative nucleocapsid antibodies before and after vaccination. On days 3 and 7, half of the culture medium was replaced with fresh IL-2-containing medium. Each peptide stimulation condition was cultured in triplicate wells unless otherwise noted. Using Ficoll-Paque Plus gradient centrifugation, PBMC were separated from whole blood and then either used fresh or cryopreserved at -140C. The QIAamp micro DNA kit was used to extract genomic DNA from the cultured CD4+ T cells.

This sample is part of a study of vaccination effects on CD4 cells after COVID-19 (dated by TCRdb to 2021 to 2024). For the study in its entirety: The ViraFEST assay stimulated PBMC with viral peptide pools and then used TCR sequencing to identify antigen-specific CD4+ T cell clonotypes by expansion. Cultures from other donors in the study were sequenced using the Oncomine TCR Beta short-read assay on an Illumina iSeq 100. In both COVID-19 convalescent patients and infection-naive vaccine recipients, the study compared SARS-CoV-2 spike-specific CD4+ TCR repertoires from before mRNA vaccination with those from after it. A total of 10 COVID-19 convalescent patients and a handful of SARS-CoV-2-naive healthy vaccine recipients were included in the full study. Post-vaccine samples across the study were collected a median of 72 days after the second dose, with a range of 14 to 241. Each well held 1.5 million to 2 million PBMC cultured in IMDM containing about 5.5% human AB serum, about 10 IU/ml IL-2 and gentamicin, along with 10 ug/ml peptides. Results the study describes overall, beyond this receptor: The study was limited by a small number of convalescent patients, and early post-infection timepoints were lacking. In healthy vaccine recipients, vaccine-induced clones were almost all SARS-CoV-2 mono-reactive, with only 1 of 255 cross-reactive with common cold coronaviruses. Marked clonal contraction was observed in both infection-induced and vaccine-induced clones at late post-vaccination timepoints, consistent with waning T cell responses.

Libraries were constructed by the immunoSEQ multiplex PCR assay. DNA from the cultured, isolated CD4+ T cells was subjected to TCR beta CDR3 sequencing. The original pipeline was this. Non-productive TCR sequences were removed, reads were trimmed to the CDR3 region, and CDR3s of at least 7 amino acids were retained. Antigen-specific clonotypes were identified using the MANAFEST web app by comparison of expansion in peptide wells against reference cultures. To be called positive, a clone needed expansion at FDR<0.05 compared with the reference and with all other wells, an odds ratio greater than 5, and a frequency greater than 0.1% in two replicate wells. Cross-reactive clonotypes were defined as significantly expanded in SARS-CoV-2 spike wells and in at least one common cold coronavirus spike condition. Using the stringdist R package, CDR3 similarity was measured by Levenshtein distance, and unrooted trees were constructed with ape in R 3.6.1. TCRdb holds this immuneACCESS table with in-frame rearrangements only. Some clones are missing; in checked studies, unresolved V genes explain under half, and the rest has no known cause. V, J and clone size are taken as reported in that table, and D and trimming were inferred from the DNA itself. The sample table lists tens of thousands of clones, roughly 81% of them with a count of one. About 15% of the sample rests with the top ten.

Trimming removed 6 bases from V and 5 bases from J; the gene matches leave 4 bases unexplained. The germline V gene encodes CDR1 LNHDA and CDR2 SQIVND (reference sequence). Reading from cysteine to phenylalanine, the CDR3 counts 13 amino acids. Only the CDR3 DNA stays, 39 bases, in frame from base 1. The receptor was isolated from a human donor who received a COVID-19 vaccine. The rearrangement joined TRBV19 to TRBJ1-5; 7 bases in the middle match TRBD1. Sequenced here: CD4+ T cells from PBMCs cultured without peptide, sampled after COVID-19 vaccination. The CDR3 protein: CASSNDRDQPQHF. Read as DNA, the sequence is TGTGCCAGTAGCAACGACAGGGATCAGCCCCAGCATTTT.